This T cell receptor beta chain was sequenced in a study of blood T cells in healthy people across ages. No fewer than 6 million PBMCs went into each sample. Remarks on this clonotype: No antigen is known for it.

It was with a sample-barcoded 5' primer and a J-beta primer mix that a second PCR of about 6 to 11 cycles was run. MiXCR, applied by TCRdb to the 5' RACE reads, yields one record per CDR3 protein. The sample lists hundreds of thousands of distinct CDR3 sequences; about 53% were seen once. V shed 2 bases and J 4 bases; nucleotides not matched to a gene: 5. In germline, CDR1 is MDHEN, CDR2 SYDVKM. CDR3 length equals 16 residues. Findings and caveats of the study: Long-lived donors exceeded aged donors in naive CD4+ cells and diversity. With naive T cell percentage, TCR beta diversity showed a strong correlation.

This TCR derives from a man between 60 and 70 years old in good health. Sequences were obtained from blood. This chain uses TRBV28 with TRBJ2-1; 10 nucleotides agree with TRBD2. The CDR3 sequence is CASSLPVAGGYNEQFF. The CDR3 nucleotides are TGTGCCAGCAGTTTACCGGTAGCGGGGGGATACAATGAGCAGTTCTTC.